The present TCR beta chain was sequenced within a study of blood T cell repertoires in COVID-19 (dated by TCRdb to 2020 to 2021). Notes on the research overall: Samples from collaborators originated in the United States, Italy and Spain and spanned both the acute and convalescent phases of COVID-19. The sample metadata nearly always contained a de-identified subject ID, COVID-19 status, age in years and sex. The repertoires were made available in a free public database intended to serve as a resource for research on the immune response to SARS-CoV-2. The samples were drawn from the first 160 participants of the ongoing ImmuneRACE study and from under 1,500 subjects provided by 6 global collaborators. Subjects who had been exposed to COVID-19, were actively infected with it, or had recovered from it provided the deeply sampled blood TCRbeta repertoires that made up the dataset. HLA class I and class II types, where available, came from metadata supplied by the sample provider rather than from assay-based typing. The material from the prospective study consisted of cDNA or gDNA derived from T cells, B-cell-depleted T cells, or PBMCs.

The immunoSEQ Assay, a bias-controlled multiplex PCR, was used to amplify TCRbeta CDR3 regions from genomic DNA. The published analysis was carried out like this. The number of nucleated cells in each sample was estimated from the amplification of reference gene primers within the assay. Sequence reads were collapsed and filtered to measure the absolute abundance of every unique TCRbeta CDR3 rearrangement. For each sample, productive Simpson clonality was calculated as the square root of Simpson's diversity index across productive rearrangements. The table was pulled from immuneACCESS by TCRdb, which kept in-frame rearrangements only. Such tables lose some clones; where checked, under half of the loss comes from unresolved V genes, and the rest has no known cause. V, J and clone size are those of that table, while D and trimming were read from the DNA. Across this sample there are over 50,000 clones, with roughly three quarters seen only once. In total, the top ten clones hold around 14% of the sample.

Each collaborating institution followed its own protocols to collect whole blood in K2EDTA tubes. Collaborator samples were shipped for TCRbeta analysis as frozen whole blood, isolated PBMCs, or DNA extracted from either sample type. Findings and caveats that apply to the study as a whole: Clinical and demographic metadata were provided uncurated, with the amount varying by source and participant.

The junction carries 12 bases between V and J, which are trimmed by 5 bases and 5 bases respectively. Per the germline V gene (reference sequence), MNHEY is the CDR1 and SMNVEV is the CDR2. The CDR3 has 14 amino acids, counting the end cysteine and phenylalanine. Only the CDR3 part of the read is kept: 42 bases, read in frame from the first base. For this clone: The target of this receptor is not known. Within one base of it there is no much larger clone, and no base qualities were kept.

Sequencing was carried out using peripheral blood. The chain links TRBV27 with TRBJ2-2; no confident D gene assignment can be made. This clonotype was sampled from a human donor with active or convalescent COVID-19. The donor label of this sample is uncertain. CDR3 reads: CASSPQPRTGELFF. The DNA is as follows: TGTGCCAGCAGTCCCCAACCTAGGACCGGGGAGCTGTTTTTT.